Following are 28 T cell receptor beta chains from one sample sequenced in a study of blood T cell repertoires in COVID-19. Only in-frame clones appear in the TCRdb table, and some are missing; sequencing was by immunoSEQ multiplex PCR. The sample contains 250,000 or so clones, 75% to 90% of which appear only once. The sequenced material came from PBMCs or T cells enriched from blood (not recorded which). The source is a woman in her twenties or thirties with acute COVID-19.

The CDR3 DNA follows: TGTGCCAGCAGTCCGGACAGTATTAATGAAAAACTGTTTTTT. Protein product: CASSPDSINEKLFF. The rearrangement links TRBV7-8 to TRBJ1-4; D is perhaps TRBD1 (6 bases). This CDR3 region has 14 residues. The V end lost 6 bases, the J end lost 4 bases, and 12 bases lay between the germline ends. Germline V gives CDR1 SGHVS, CDR2 FQNEAQ. Together with reference TRBV7-8 and TRBJ1-4, the CDR3 gives the full variable domain: GAGVSQSPRYKVAKRGQDVALRCDPISGHVSLFWYQQALGQGPEFLTYFQNEAQLDKSGLPSDRFFAERPEGSVSTLKIQRTQQEDSAVYLCASSPDSINEKLFFGSGTQLSVL.

The chain employs TRBV10-3 and TRBJ2-2; TRBD2 aligns across 7 bases. With V trimmed by 3 bases and J by 4 bases, 2 bases remained unmatched. This CDR3 spans 14 amino acids. Germline V CDR1 and CDR2: ENHRY, SYGVKD. Here the CDR3 reads CAISEGTTTGELFF. In DNA form, the CDR3 reads TGTGCCATCAGTGAAGGGACTACCACCGGGGAGCTGTTTTTT.

The gene calls are TRBV19 and TRBJ2-1, with a tentative D call TRBD2 (6 bases). CDR1 and CDR2 (germline): LNHDA, SQIVND (reference sequence). This CDR3 spans 14 amino acids. The germline V and J ends were trimmed by 1 base and 7 bases, with 11 bases remaining between them. This CDR3 is CASSIVGGPNEQFF. In DNA form, the CDR3 reads TGTGCCAGTAGTATAGTGGGGGGTCCGAATGAGCAGTTCTTC.

This clone was detected only once. V gene TRBV28 combines with J gene TRBJ1-3; D might be TRBD1 (5 bases). Trimming took off 2 bases at V and 2 bases at J, with 13 bases between the two ends. This CDR3 is 16 amino acids long. The germline V gene encodes CDR1 MDHEN and CDR2 SYDVKM. DNA for the CDR3: TGTGCCAGCAGTTTACATGGACAACTGGCTGGAAACACCATATATTTT. Protein product: CASSLHGQLAGNTIYF.

Regarding this clone: Other DNA sequences in this specimen translate into the identical CDR3. The chain couples TRBV27 to TRBJ1-6; 9 nucleotides align to TRBD1. With 6 bases clipped from V and 9 bases from J, the junction kept 6 bases outside the gene matches. This CDR3 region has 14 residues. Germline-derived CDR1 and CDR2 are MNHEY and SMNVEV (reference sequence). The CDR3, as DNA: TGTGCCAGCAGCCCGGGACAGGGCTCTTCACCCCTCCACTTT. Protein sequence: CASSPGQGSSPLHF.

This chain joins TRBV29-1 and TRBJ1-1, with D tentatively TRBD1 (5 bases). This CDR3 has 14 amino acids. Trimming shortened V by 5 bases and J by 1 base, and 14 bases separated the two germline ends. CDR1 is SQVTM, CDR2 ANQGSEA, per germline. For the CDR3, the DNA is TGCAGCGTTAGACCCCAGCAGGGGAACACTGAAGCTTTCTTT. It specifies CSVRPQQGNTEAFF.

V is TRBV7-6 and J is TRBJ2-1, with TRBD2 matching 7 bases. The germline CDR1 and CDR2 sequences are SGHVS and FNYEAQ. The CDR3 runs to 15 residues. Trimming removed 1 base from V and 5 bases from J; junction bases left unmatched: 5. The CDR3 here is CASSLEAGRDNEQFF. CDR3 DNA sequence: TGTGCCAGCAGCTTAGAAGCGGGACGGGACAATGAGCAGTTCTTC. The variable domain in full, with the rest retrieved from reference TRBV7-6 and TRBJ2-1, is GAGVSQSPRYKVTKRGQDVALRCDPISGHVSLYWYRQALGQGPEFLTYFNYEAQQDKSGLPNDRFSAERPEGSISTLTIQRTEQRDSAMYRCASSLEAGRDNEQFFGPGTRLTVL.

The chain couples TRBV2 to TRBJ1-6, with a possible D match to TRBD1 (6 bases). Germline CDR1 reads SNHLY; CDR2 reads FYNNEI. Trimming cost V 4 bases and J 7 bases, with 11 bases left between them. This CDR3 region has 14 residues. The CDR3 protein is CASSVQGGNSPLHF. CDR3 DNA: TGTGCCAGCAGTGTACAGGGAGGGAATTCACCCCTCCACTTT.

This chain connects TRBV30 to TRBJ2-2; 16 bases line up with TRBD2. J lost 3 bases, V lost 4 bases, and 2 bases had no gene match. The CDR3 runs 16 residues. Germline V gene sequence: CDR1 GTSNPN, CDR2 SVGIG (reference sequence). CDR3 DNA: TGTGCCTGGAAGGGACTAGCGGGAGGGCACACCGGGGAGCTGTTTTTT. Encoded protein: CAWKGLAGGHTGELFF.

J is TRBJ2-2 and V is TRBV9; 9 positions agree with TRBD1. Germline values: CDR1 SGDLS, CDR2 YYNGEE. CDR3 size: 14 residues. J lost 5 bases, V lost 4 bases, and 3 bases had no gene match. The DNA for the CDR3 is TGTGCCAGCAGCCGCGGGACAGGGACCGGGGAGCTGTTTTTT. This encodes CASSRGTGTGELFF.

The V call is TRBV29-1, the J call TRBJ1-3, with D perhaps matching TRBD1 (5 bases). Germline CDR1 SQVTM, CDR2 ANQGSEA. The ends were cut back, 7 bases at V and 5 bases at J, with 15 bases in the middle. CDR3 length equals 13 residues. The CDR3 DNA is TGCAGCGCCAAAACGGGGGGAAGAAACACCATATATTTT. It is translated as CSAKTGGRNTIYF. The whole variable domain, filled in from reference TRBV29-1 and TRBJ1-3, reads SAVISQKPSRDICQRGTSLTIQCQVDSQVTMMFWYRQQPGQSLTLIATANQGSEATYESGFVIDKFPISRPNLTFSTLTVSNMSPEDSSIYLCSAKTGGRNTIYFGEGSWLTVV.

The rearrangement links TRBV4-1 to TRBJ2-1; 10 positions match TRBD2. Germline CDR1 is MGHRA and CDR2 is YSYEKL. J was trimmed by 6 bases and V by 7 bases; bases with no gene match: 6. The CDR3 consists of 14 residues. The CDR3 here is CASKPAGGTNEQFF. The CDR3 bases are TGCGCCAGCAAGCCAGCGGGAGGGACCAATGAGCAGTTCTTC.

The V and J genes are TRBV7-8 and TRBJ2-2, with TRBD1 matching 10 bases. The length of the CDR3 is 14 residues. In germline, CDR1 is SGHVS, CDR2 FQNEAQ. V lost 6 bases and J lost 10; bases outside the gene matches: 8. CDR3 bases: TGTGCCAGCAGGACGACAGGGGGCGGTGAGGAGCTGTTTTTT. This encodes CASRTTGGGEELFF.

The chain employs TRBV11-2 and TRBJ2-7; 8 nucleotides agree with TRBD2. Trimming took 6 bases from V and 2 from J; bases not matched to a gene: 12. Looked up from germline, CDR1 is SGHAT and CDR2 is FQNNGV. The length of the CDR3 is 16 residues. CDR3 in DNA: TGTGCCAGCAGTTCCATTATCCCGGGACTAGCCTACGAGCAGTACTTC. Its translation is CASSSIIPGLAYEQYF.

The chain is built from TRBV19 and TRBJ2-7; 13 bases match TRBD2. V shed 5 bases, J shed 2 bases, and the junction held 9 bases outside the gene matches. CDR3 length: 17 residues. Germline CDR1 is LNHDA and CDR2 is SQIVND (reference sequence). This CDR3 reads CASSVGLAGDPTYEQYF. In DNA, the CDR3 is TGTGCCAGTAGTGTTGGACTAGCGGGAGATCCTACCTACGAGCAGTACTTC.

The chain couples TRBV7-6 to TRBJ1-4; D remains unclear. V was cut by 6 bases and J by 4 bases, with 15 bases left in between. The germline V gene encodes CDR1 SGHVS and CDR2 FNYEAQ. This CDR3 comprises 15 residues. CDR3 DNA sequence: TGTGCCAGCAGTCCCTCCAGGCAGGATAATGAAAAACTGTTTTTT. This codes for CASSPSRQDNEKLFF.

The V gene is TRBV7-9, the J gene TRBJ2-6; the D gene is possibly TRBD2 (5 bases). V was clipped by 0 bases and J by 2 bases, with 5 bases between them. The germline CDR1 and CDR2 sequences are SEHNR and FQNEAQ (reference sequence). The CDR3 consists of 15 residues. CDR3 region: CASSLAGAGANVLTF. CDR3 sequence (DNA): TGTGCCAGCAGCTTAGCGGGAGCTGGGGCCAACGTCCTGACTTTC.

The CDR3 nucleotides read TGCGCCAGCAGCCAAGATCCGGGAACAAACTATGGCTACACCTTC. It yields the protein CASSQDPGTNYGYTF. This chain links TRBV4-1 with TRBJ1-2; D call uncertain. V lost 0 bases to trimming and J lost 2 bases, with 10 bases between them. Germline CDR1 is MGHRA and CDR2 is YSYEKL. This CDR3 spans 15 amino acids.

The chain combines TRBV2 with TRBJ1-1; no firm D call. Per germline, CDR1 SNHLY and CDR2 FYNNEI. This CDR3 contains 14 residues. The V end was cut by 7 bases, the J end by 1 base, with 13 bases between. CDR3 sequence: CASTLAQSNTEAFF. CDR3 nucleotides: TGTGCCAGCACTCTAGCTCAGTCGAACACTGAAGCTTTCTTT.

This chain uses TRBV10-3 with TRBJ1-1, with TRBD1 identical over 8 bases. The germline CDR1 and CDR2 sequences are ENHRY and SYGVKD. The J segment lost 3 bases and the V segment lost 7 bases, leaving 7 bases of the junction unmatched. The CDR3 is made up of 14 amino acids. CDR3 amino acids: CAINQEQGDTEAFF. The DNA for the CDR3 is TGTGCCATCAACCAAGAACAGGGGGACACTGAAGCTTTCTTT.

This clone has a single count. The V and J genes are TRBV25-1 and TRBJ2-1; D is unresolved. V dropped 8 bases and J dropped 3 bases, with 17 bases sitting between them. The CDR3 runs 15 residues. Germline V CDR1 and CDR2: MGHDK, SYGVNS. CDR3 bases: TGTGCCAGCGGTCCCCCGACGGGTATCTACAATGAGCAGTTCTTC. It encodes CASGPPTGIYNEQFF.

CDR3 loop: CAISEGQGGQPQHF. In DNA form, the CDR3 reads TGTGCCATCAGTGAGGGACAGGGCGGACAGCCCCAGCATTTT. V usage is TRBV10-3 and J usage is TRBJ1-5, with TRBD1 matching over 8 bases. The CDR3 length is 14 residues. Germline V gene lookup returns CDR1 ENHRY and CDR2 SYGVKD. With V trimmed by 2 bases and J by 7 bases, 4 bases remained unmatched.

The V gene is TRBV4-1, the J gene TRBJ2-6; the D gene is possibly TRBD2 (6 bases). Germline CDR1 is MGHRA and CDR2 is YSYEKL. V was cut by 0 bases and J by 0 bases, with 6 bases left in between. The CDR3 extends over 16 amino acids. In DNA, the CDR3 is TGCGCCAGCAGCCAAGACGGGAGCTCTGGGGCCAACGTCCTGACTTTC. It yields the protein CASSQDGSSGANVLTF.

V and J are TRBV11-2 and TRBJ1-3; no definite D call. V gave up 4 bases and J gave up 0 bases, with 10 bases separating them. CDR3 length: 15 amino acids. Germline CDR1 SGHAT, CDR2 FQNNGV. The CDR3 is CASSSPYNSGNTIYF. The DNA of the CDR3 is TGTGCCAGCAGCTCCCCTTACAACTCTGGAAACACCATATATTTT.

This sequence joins TRBV5-6 and TRBJ2-4, with 12 bases fitting TRBD1. The V segment lost 4 bases and the J segment 9 bases; nucleotides outside the gene matches: 5. This CDR3 has 14 amino acids. Germline CDR1 and CDR2: SGHDT and YYEEEE. In DNA, the CDR3 is TGTGCCAGCAGCCCGGGACAGGGGGCAAGCATTCAGTACTTC. Translation: CASSPGQGASIQYF.

The chain couples TRBV7-2 to TRBJ2-1; D is unclear. The V gene lost 8 bases and the J gene lost 8 bases, with 13 bases spanning the gap. Per germline, CDR1 SGHTA and CDR2 FQGNSA. The CDR3 consists of 12 residues. CDR3: CASGSVRYEQFF. As DNA, the CDR3 is TGTGCCAGCGGTTCGGTCAGGTATGAGCAGTTCTTC. Supplemented by reference TRBV7-2 and TRBJ2-1, the full variable domain reads GAGVSQSPSNKVTEKGKDVELRCDPISGHTALYWYRQSLGQGLEFLIYFQGNSAPDKSGLPSDRFSAERTGGSVSTLTIQRTQQEDSAVYLCASGSVRYEQFFGPGTRLTVL.

This chain joins TRBV18 and TRBJ2-7, with 8 bases lining up with TRBD1. Germline loops: CDR1 KGHSH, CDR2 LQKENI. CDR3 length equals 14 residues. The V segment lost 6 bases and the J segment 3 bases; nucleotides outside the gene matches: 7. CDR3 nucleotides: TGTGCCAGCTCGCCTCTACAGGGGGACTACGAGCAGTACTTC. It yields the protein CASSPLQGDYEQYF.

V usage is TRBV4-1 and J usage is TRBJ1-2; 11 bases fit TRBD1. V was clipped by 4 bases and J by 6 bases; unmatched bases: 7. The CDR3 runs to 15 residues. The germline CDR1 and CDR2 sequences are MGHRA and YSYEKL. The DNA of the CDR3 is TGCGCCAGCAGCCCCGGACAGGGGGCTTTTGATGGCTACACCTTC. It encodes CASSPGQGAFDGYTF.